This T cell receptor (beta chain) came from a study of cytomegalovirus exposure and HLA in healthy donors (dated 2017 in TCRdb). The study in broad terms: In an earlier analysis of around 540 of the donors, about 270 Gb of sequence data and 120 million or so unique TCR beta sequences from 150 million to 200 million T cells were reported. Donor age, sex, ethnicity and CMV serostatus were compiled together with the repertoire data. Along with the roughly 700-subject first cohort, a separate validation cohort of over a hundred different subjects was used. Approximately 310 gigabases of sequencing data and approximately 93 million unique TCR sequences were included in an early release covering around 600 HLA-typed donors. On average, around 200,000 unique TCR beta nucleotide sequences were sequenced per donor among more than 350 genotyped donors of the cohort, with roughly 20% of those sequences being non-productive. A later genetic analysis took genome-wide SNP genotypes for about 55% of the 666 donors and used that subset as a discovery cohort. Rather than drawing on any new phenotypic data, the later analysis identified candidate immune exposures from TCR beta sequences and the way those sequences occurred across donors. The aim of the study was to test whether cataloging public T cell receptors could identify signatures of past pathogen exposure. To study patterns of TCR occurrence, a later analysis re-analyzed previously published TCR beta repertoires from several hundred donors and added high-resolution HLA genotyping. Because of strong linkage in the cohort, roughly five DR-DQ haplotypes were treated as single units for association and clustering. The study used immunosequencing to profile the T cell repertoires of approximately 640 subjects and linked those repertoires to cytomegalovirus serostatus. All discovery cohort repertoires had been generated on a single sequencing platform. Both class I and class II loci were covered by HLA typing, at four-digit resolution. An earlier analysis of fewer than 700 of the donors applied high-throughput TCR beta sequencing to assess whether each TCR beta V gene segment acted as functional or pseudogenic. Of the approximately 400 genotyped donors, roughly 80% were placed in the genetic ancestry cluster associated with self-reported Caucasian donors. To predict cytomegalovirus infection status, the study brought together high-throughput TCR immunosequencing, statistical association of individual TCRs with disease status, and machine learning. Typing coverage varied by locus: roughly 620-640 donors for A, B, C, DRB1 and DQB1; approximately 560 for DQA1; around 610 for DPA1; roughly 450 for DPB1. Broader findings and caveats from the paper: The authors suggested that the approach could potentially be extended to other disease states and immunological phenotypes. Linkage disequilibrium might explain the correlated functional status among segregating V segments, but an unknown experimental factor could not be excluded. An earlier analysis of roughly 570 of the donors showed that most TCR beta V segments appeared in productive rearrangements either about 90% or about 30% of the time, which broadly matched IMGT annotations. A later genetic analysis associated a missense DCLRE1C variant with V-gene and J-gene trimming of TCR beta chains, and an independent cohort replicated the association. In vitro tests confirmed that a few of the cytomegalovirus-associated TCR beta chains recognize cytomegalovirus antigens. In a later analysis, TCR association rates were found to vary across HLA loci, with the most associated TCRs seen for DRB1 alleles and the fewest for HLA-C alleles. When HLA alleles, especially DR and DQ, strongly co-occurred, attributing TCR associations to individual alleles was difficult. The sequencing pipeline was judged likely to have produced a cluster of highly shared sequence variants as a technical artifact. Most TCR sequences were seen in very few donors, while some public TCRs were found in many individuals. Several of the top co-occurrence clusters appeared to be linked to parvovirus B19, influenza, CMV and Epstein-Barr virus, according to a later analysis. In this cohort, only TCR beta chains were sequenced, and detectable features were limited by the absence of alpha or paired-chain data. Compared with equally common non-associated chains, HLA-associated TCR beta chains in a later analysis were more clonally expanded and had lower generation probabilities. The classifier was reported to diagnose cytomegalovirus status with high specificity and sensitivity in both the original and validation cohorts. Compared with the approximately 720-donor mean, donors in an Asian-associated ancestry cluster had fewer N-insertions in productive TCRs, according to a later genetic analysis. A further reported finding was that TCR beta sequences accurately predicted the HLA-A and HLA-B alleles for most subjects in the first cohort. The 87-base-pair reads could not distinguish some IMGT-functional V segments, including TRBV6-2 and TRBV6-3, so those segments were excluded. HLA typing was unavailable for some donors at each locus, so association tests used only the typed subset. Sequencing depth was assumed to be roughly uniform across donors in the presence/absence analyses, though that assumption may not hold. In the study, some 160 TCR beta chains were listed as associated with cytomegalovirus. Most CMV-associated TCR beta chains appeared to be HLA-restricted in a later analysis, and the HLA associations seemed to be driven largely by CMV exposure. In a later analysis, more than 15,000 TCR beta sequences were associated with specific HLA alleles at a false discovery rate of 0.05. CMV serostatus was the only immune exposure information available for the cohort. Because counts were too low, some 17 rarely observed V segments, including chromosome 9 orphons, were excluded from the earlier analysis of around 590 of the donors.

The cohort was made up of several hundred healthy bone marrow donors. Cohort members were all nominally healthy when sampled, although unrecorded immune exposures were likely present. The donor was CMV seronegative and was included in the group of about 400 seronegative cohort members. A peripheral blood sample was provided by each donor, and peripheral blood mononuclear cells were used for TCR beta sequencing. The Qiagen DNeasy Blood Extraction Kit was used to extract genomic DNA from the blood cell samples. V loses 0 bases of germline sequence and J loses 3 bases, and the interval between the two ends is 18 bases. Reading the germline V gene (reference sequence) gives CDR1 GTSNPN and CDR2 SVGIG. Its CDR3 holds 16 amino acids, cysteine through phenylalanine. The entry retains the CDR3 DNA only, 48 bases that are in frame from base 1. Library creation used the immunoSEQ multiplex PCR assay. A mixture of 60 forward primers for TCR Vbeta segments and 13 reverse primers for TCR Jbeta segments was used in the multiplex PCR. Amplification of the CDR3 region of rearranged TCR beta genes was performed with a multiplex PCR assay on genomic DNA. On the Illumina HiSeq System, the amplified TCR beta libraries were sequenced as 87-base-pair reads. For the original study's pipeline: In a later analysis, 77 million or so unique TCR beta chains were counted across the 690 or so repertoires, and roughly 10 million of these chains were shared by at least two donors. A nearest-neighbor algorithm error-corrected the raw reads and collapsed the reads into unique sequences, merging closely related sequences to remove PCR and sequencing errors. To assign V, D and J gene segments, CDR3 sequences were aligned to IMGT reference sequences. For a sequence to be retained, a match of at least six nucleotides to both a V gene segment and a J gene segment was required. Rearrangements were classified as productive when the CDR3 lacked stop codons and remained in frame with V and J, and all other rearrangements were classified as non-productive. Following IMGT convention, CDR3 was defined as the stretch from the second conserved V-encoded cysteine up to the conserved J-encoded phenylalanine. The earlier analysis of about 590 of the donors excluded sequences that lacked an unambiguous match to a single V gene segment. An earlier analysis of a few hundred of the donors called V segments functional above 56.7% productive rearrangements and segregating when the between-donor standard deviation exceeded 5%. A statistical classification framework was built to diagnose cytomegalovirus status from the catalog of TCR beta chain sequences. In a later analysis, V and J genes were assigned by comparing TCR nucleotide sequences against IMGT/GENE-DB human TR gene sequences. Using the TCRdist pipeline, a later analysis assigned CDR3 sequences along with most-parsimonious VDJ recombination scenarios. A later analysis defined each TCR beta chain by its CDR3 amino acid sequence plus V-gene family, and excluded reads lacking a unique V-gene family. A later analysis removed 592 highly shared, low-generation-probability nucleotide sequences to deal with suspected cross-contamination and a sequencing artifact. A later analysis calculated a clonal expansion index for each public chain from normalized within-repertoire ranks of inferred template counts. Generation probabilities in a later analysis came from a VDJ recombination model fitted to out-of-frame rearrangements, and those results were checked against IGoR. Hypergeometric tests were used in a later analysis to score TCR-TCR, TCR-HLA and TCR-CMV co-occurrence, with a repertoire-size bias correction applied to the TCR pairs. In a later analysis, false discovery rates were estimated by permuting HLA or CMV assignments 20 times. A later analysis grouped co-occurring TCRs with DBSCAN, adding TCRdist sequence similarity when clustering within HLA-allele-positive subsets. Repertoires with fewer than 30,000 or more than 120,000 public chains were left out of co-occurrence clustering, as were a handful of repertoires with anomalous nucleotide sharing. The source is immuneACCESS, and TCRdb retained only in-frame sequences with V and J called. Part of the clones is not carried over; for the studies checked, unresolved V genes explain less than half of this, and the remainder is unexplained. D and trimming come from the DNA, and the V and J calls and clone size come from that table. Recorded for this sample are 95,000 to 150,000 clones; 66% of them occurred a single time. The biggest ten clones account for 1.5% of the sample.

Remarks on this clone: The antigen it recognizes is unknown. There are no base qualities to consult, and no much larger clone falls within one base.

The sequence was obtained from a man younger than 35 in good health and CMV-seronegative. This receptor chain uses TRBV30 and TRBJ2-7, with the D gene call left open. The sequenced sample consisted of PBMCs. The CDR3 reads CAWSVVPGPIGYEQYF. The DNA sequence reads TGTGCCTGGAGTGTCGTTCCAGGCCCTATTGGCTACGAGCAGTACTTC.